Listed below are T cell receptor beta chains from one sample, sequenced in a study of T cell responses to AZD1222 COVID-19 vaccine. Only in-frame clones appear in the TCRdb table, and some are missing; sequencing was by immunoSEQ multiplex PCR. This table has 150,000 to 200,000 clones, about 91% appearing once. The sequencing here drew on peripheral blood, taken on day 0 of AZD1222 vaccination. These receptors all come from an adult in good health. Each CDR3 is given with its conserved first and last residue. Fields, in order: CDR3 protein, CDR3 DNA, J gene, D gene, V gene, clone size. A D gene is named only where the DNA matches it firmly. Clone size is shown for a subset of rows, as once, few, many or a class of expanded clone.

CDR3: CASSPPPLSGTTYEQYF
DNA: TGTGCCAGCAGTCCTCCCCCCCTTAGCGGGACCACCTACGAGCAGTACTTC
J: TRBJ2-7
D: TRBD2
V: TRBV6-6
size: .

CDR3: CASSTDAPSGNTIYF
DNA: TGCGCCAGCAGCACGGACGCGCCCTCTGGAAACACCATATATTTT
J: TRBJ1-3
D: .
V: TRBV5-1
size: once

CDR3: CASSHSGGRQYEQYF
DNA: TGTGCCAGCAGCCACAGTGGGGGTCGCCAATACGAGCAGTACTTC
J: TRBJ2-7
D: .
V: TRBV7-2
size: .

CDR3: CASSRSSGAQGTQYF
DNA: TGTGCCAGCAGCCGCTCTAGCGGGGCCCAAGGGACCCAGTACTTC
J: TRBJ2-5
D: TRBD2
V: TRBV6-2/TRBV6-3
size: once

CDR3: CASSYGYRNTGELFF
DNA: TGTGCCAGCAGCTATGGATACCGGAACACCGGGGAGCTGTTTTTT
J: TRBJ2-2
D: .
V: TRBV7-3
size: .

CDR3: CASSQAPYNEQFF
DNA: TGTGCCAGCAGCCAGGCCCCGTACAATGAGCAGTTCTTC
J: TRBJ2-1
D: .
V: TRBV6-5
size: .

CDR3: CACAGFLGSGKPYNEQFF
DNA: TGTGCCTGCGCAGGATTTTTGGGGAGCGGCAAGCCATACAATGAGCAGTTCTTC
J: TRBJ2-1
D: .
V: TRBV30
size: .

CDR3: CASSELQQAPETQYF
DNA: TGCGCCAGCAGTGAGTTGCAGCAAGCCCCCGAGACCCAGTACTTC
J: TRBJ2-5
D: .
V: TRBV10-1
size: .

CDR3: CASSSNTDTQYF
DNA: TGTGCCAGCAGCTCCAACACAGATACGCAGTATTTT
J: TRBJ2-3
D: .
V: TRBV7-2
size: .

CDR3: CASSAGTGFGNTIYF
DNA: TGTGCCAGCAGTGCCGGGACAGGGTTTGGAAACACCATATATTTT
J: TRBJ1-3
D: TRBD1
V: TRBV6-4
size: .

CDR3: CASSQGIQAGGSYEQYF
DNA: TGCGCCAGCAGCCAAGGAATCCAAGCGGGAGGTTCCTACGAGCAGTACTTC
J: TRBJ2-7
D: TRBD2
V: TRBV4-1
size: .

CDR3: CASSQDEGVYEQYF
DNA: TGCGCCAGCAGCCAAGACGAAGGCGTCTACGAGCAGTACTTC
J: TRBJ2-7
D: .
V: TRBV4-1
size: .

CDR3: CASSLHLRGTVDEQFF
DNA: TGTGCCAGCAGCTTACACTTGCGGGGGACTGTAGATGAGCAGTTCTTC
J: TRBJ2-1
D: TRBD2
V: TRBV7-8
size: .

CDR3: CASSFSGPGFSNQPQHF
DNA: TGTGCCAGCAGCTTTTCCGGACCGGGATTCAGCAATCAGCCCCAGCATTTT
J: TRBJ1-5
D: .
V: TRBV7-8
size: .

CDR3: CASSQEVGWMNEKLFF
DNA: TGTGCCAGCAGCCAAGAAGTTGGTTGGATGAATGAAAAACTGTTTTTT
J: TRBJ1-4
D: .
V: TRBV4-2
size: .

CDR3: CACLAGSGGEQETQYF
DNA: TGTGCCTGTCTAGCCGGGTCGGGAGGGGAACAAGAGACCCAGTACTTC
J: TRBJ2-5
D: TRBD2
V: TRBV30
size: .

CDR3: CAWSAGSEAFF
DNA: TGTGCCTGGAGTGCAGGCTCTGAAGCTTTCTTT
J: TRBJ1-1
D: .
V: TRBV30
size: once

CDR3: CASSLGGTNKETQYF
DNA: TGTGCCAGCAGCTTAGGCGGGACTAATAAAGAGACCCAGTACTTC
J: TRBJ2-5
D: TRBD2
V: TRBV7-2
size: .

CDR3: CASSFNTGVRYEQYF
DNA: TGTGCCAGCAGCTTCAATACGGGAGTTCGCTACGAGCAGTACTTC
J: TRBJ2-7
D: .
V: TRBV5-5
size: .

CDR3: CASKMDTEAFF
DNA: TGTGCCAGCAAGATGGACACTGAAGCTTTCTTT
J: TRBJ1-1
D: .
V: TRBV3-1/TRBV3-2
size: .

CDR3: CASSQDKGTATGYTF
DNA: TGTGCCAGCAGCCAAGATAAGGGGACAGCGACTGGCTACACCTTC
J: TRBJ1-2
D: TRBD1
V: TRBV3-1/TRBV3-2
size: .

CDR3: CASSPSRGMNTEAFF
DNA: TGTGCCAGCTCACCATCGCGGGGGATGAACACTGAAGCTTTCTTT
J: TRBJ1-1
D: .
V: TRBV18
size: .

CDR3: CATSTPAGYNEQFF
DNA: TGTGCCACCAGTACCCCCGCGGGGTACAATGAGCAGTTCTTC
J: TRBJ2-1
D: .
V: TRBV24-1
size: .